This T cell receptor beta chain was sequenced for a study of shared clonotypes between healthy human individuals. Notes on the study in general: Richness estimates generally favored naive over memory subsets.

This clone was seen a few times. Its antigen is not known. The donors, all of them Caucasian adults, lived in Nashville, Tennessee. The germline V gene has CDR1 KGHSH and CDR2 LQKENI. The length of the CDR3 is 12 residues. Between the trimmed V and J ends, which lost 4 bases and 3 bases, there was a span of 6 bases. Original data processing: Junction-only sequences produced by ImmunoSEQ had no quality scores, so filtering differed. Some clones are missing from TCRdb's copy, which holds only in-frame ones; the method was immunoSEQ multiplex PCR. V and J calls and clone size are given by that table; D and trimming were obtained from the DNA. This sample carries some 1 million clones, about 70% of them seen once, and the ten largest clones take about 1.5%.

Sequencing was carried out using memory CD4+ T cells sorted from blood. The subset: CD45RA-negative fraction. The source of this sequence is a man younger than 35 in good health. The gene calls are TRBV18 and TRBJ1-1; D remains ambiguous. CDR3 amino acids: CASSRGDTEAFF. The CDR3 DNA sequence: TGTGCCAGCTCACGGGGTGACACTGAAGCTTTCTTT.